This TCR beta chain was retrieved from a study of cytomegalovirus exposure and HLA in healthy donors. PCR involved 60 Vbeta and 13 Jbeta primers. Only in-frame clones appear in the TCRdb table, and some are missing; sequencing was by immunoSEQ multiplex PCR. The repertoire includes under 200,000 clones, 84% of them detected once, and around 1.9% sits in the top ten. This clone was seen only a few times. Sequencing used PBMCs. The clonotype originates from a man in his late teens or twenties in good health and CMV-seronegative.

CDR3 loop: CASQAGGPNEQYF. Here the CDR3 DNA reads TGTGCCAGCCAAGCGGGGGGGCCAAACGAGCAGTACTTC. The chain uses TRBV28 and TRBJ2-7; TRBD2 aligns across 10 bases. CDR3 size: 13 residues. The ends lost 8 bases at V and 5 bases at J; junction bases unmatched: 6. Germline V gene sequence: CDR1 MDHEN, CDR2 SYDVKM.